These T cell receptor beta chains were read from a single sample in a study of T cell changes during pregnancy in multiple sclerosis. Profiling relied on immunoSEQ multiplex PCR, and the TCRdb table lists in-frame clones only, not all of them. The sample lists around 56,000 clones, about 88% occurring once. Sample: CD4+ T cells from peripheral blood mononuclear cells, taken in the third trimester of pregnancy. All receptors derive from a female donor with multiple sclerosis, enrolled in a pregnancy study. CDR3s include the opening cysteine and the closing phenylalanine or tryptophan. The D gene is left open where the match is weak. A row's size may be missing; if present it is once, few, many or a size class.

v_gene: TRBV30; d_gene: .; j_gene: TRBJ1-3; abundance: .; CDR3nt: TGTGCCTGGACAGGTTTGGCTGGAAACACCATATATTTT; CDR3aa: CAWTGLAGNTIYF
v_gene: TRBV5-1; d_gene: .; j_gene: TRBJ2-3; abundance: .; CDR3nt: TGCGCCAGCAGCTTGTCAGGGATTAGCACAGATACGCAGTATTTT; CDR3aa: CASSLSGISTDTQYF
v_gene: TRBV11-2; d_gene: TRBD1; j_gene: TRBJ2-5; abundance: .; CDR3nt: TGTGCCAGCAGCTTCGGGACAGATCAAGAGACCCAGTACTTC; CDR3aa: CASSFGTDQETQYF
v_gene: TRBV11-1; d_gene: .; j_gene: TRBJ2-3; abundance: .; CDR3nt: TGTGCCAGCAGCTTGGGCGTAGCGAGCACAGATACGCAGTATTTT; CDR3aa: CASSLGVASTDTQYF
v_gene: TRBV19; d_gene: .; j_gene: TRBJ1-2; abundance: .; CDR3nt: TGTGCCAGTACGGCACAGGCCCTAGCTAACTATGGCTACACCTTC; CDR3aa: CASTAQALANYGYTF
v_gene: TRBV30; d_gene: .; j_gene: TRBJ1-1; abundance: .; CDR3nt: TGTGCCTGGAGCCTAACGACAGGTGGCACTGAAGCTTTCTTT; CDR3aa: CAWSLTTGGTEAFF
v_gene: TRBV12-5; d_gene: TRBD1; j_gene: TRBJ2-1; abundance: .; CDR3nt: TGTGCTAGTGGTTTGGGACAGGGGGGATACAATGAGCAGTTCTTC; CDR3aa: CASGLGQGGYNEQFF
v_gene: TRBV5-1; d_gene: .; j_gene: TRBJ2-1; abundance: .; CDR3nt: TGCGCCAGCAGCCTAGGTGAGAGTCCCTACAATGAGCAGTTCTTC; CDR3aa: CASSLGESPYNEQFF
v_gene: TRBV27; d_gene: .; j_gene: TRBJ1-2; abundance: .; CDR3nt: TGTGCCAGCAGTTCGGAGGGTCGCTATGGCTACACCTTC; CDR3aa: CASSSEGRYGYTF
v_gene: TRBV7-2; d_gene: .; j_gene: TRBJ1-2; abundance: .; CDR3nt: TGTGCCAGCTCCCCCCAGGTAGGGGTTGAGTATGGCTACACCTTC; CDR3aa: CASSPQVGVEYGYTF
v_gene: TRBV6-5; d_gene: .; j_gene: TRBJ2-7; abundance: .; CDR3nt: TGTGCCAGCAGCCAGATGGGCAGGGGAGCCTACGAGCAGTACTTC; CDR3aa: CASSQMGRGAYEQYF
v_gene: TRBV30; d_gene: .; j_gene: TRBJ1-5; abundance: .; CDR3nt: TGTGCCTGGAGTGTGCAGGGGAGTCAGCCCCAGCATTTT; CDR3aa: CAWSVQGSQPQHF
v_gene: TRBV6-5; d_gene: TRBD2; j_gene: TRBJ2-3; abundance: .; CDR3nt: TGTGCCAGCAGGGGACTAGCGGGCCCAGATACGCAGTATTTT; CDR3aa: CASRGLAGPDTQYF
v_gene: TRBV7-2; d_gene: TRBD1; j_gene: TRBJ1-2; abundance: .; CDR3nt: TGTGCCAGCAGCGAAACAGGGGGTAACTATGGCTACACCTTC; CDR3aa: CASSETGGNYGYTF
v_gene: TRBV5-4; d_gene: TRBD2; j_gene: TRBJ2-3; abundance: once; CDR3nt: TGTGCCAGCAGCTTGGTGCGGGAGACAGATACGCAGTATTTT; CDR3aa: CASSLVRETDTQYF
v_gene: TRBV11-2; d_gene: TRBD1; j_gene: TRBJ1-4; abundance: .; CDR3nt: TGTGCCAGCAGCGCATTGACAGGGGTTGAAGATGAAAAACTGTTTTTT; CDR3aa: CASSALTGVEDEKLFF
v_gene: TRBV19; d_gene: TRBD2; j_gene: TRBJ2-5; abundance: .; CDR3nt: TGTGCCAGTAGTATGGCGGGGGGAGAGACCCAGTACTTC; CDR3aa: CASSMAGGETQYF
v_gene: TRBV11-2; d_gene: TRBD2; j_gene: TRBJ2-7; abundance: .; CDR3nt: TGTGCCAGCAGCCTCACTAGCGTGGGTGGGGGGGGGTACTTC; CDR3aa: CASSLTSVGGGGYF
v_gene: TRBV27; d_gene: TRBD2; j_gene: TRBJ2-7; abundance: .; CDR3nt: TGTGCCAGCAGTTTATACGGGGGGGACGGGAGCTCCTACGAGCAGTACTTC; CDR3aa: CASSLYGGDGSSYEQYF
v_gene: TRBV11-2; d_gene: TRBD2; j_gene: TRBJ2-4; abundance: .; CDR3nt: TGTGCCAGCAGCTTAGGCAGGGAGGGTACAGCCAAAAACATTCAGTACTTC; CDR3aa: CASSLGREGTAKNIQYF
v_gene: TRBV5-1; d_gene: .; j_gene: TRBJ2-7; abundance: .; CDR3nt: TGCGCCAGCAGGACGGGACAAGATTACGAGCAGTACTTC; CDR3aa: CASRTGQDYEQYF
v_gene: TRBV11-3; d_gene: .; j_gene: TRBJ2-3; abundance: once; CDR3nt: TGTGCCAGCAGCTTCCGGGACTCCCGTGATACGCAGTATTTT; CDR3aa: CASSFRDSRDTQYF
v_gene: TRBV6-1; d_gene: TRBD2; j_gene: TRBJ2-3; abundance: few; CDR3nt: TGTGCCAGCAGTGAGCGGGGGGCTTCCACAGATACGCAGTATTTT; CDR3aa: CASSERGASTDTQYF
v_gene: TRBV20-1; d_gene: .; j_gene: TRBJ1-2; abundance: .; CDR3nt: TGCAGTGGGGAGCGGGGGGATGGCTACACCTTC; CDR3aa: CSGERGDGYTF
v_gene: TRBV2; d_gene: .; j_gene: TRBJ2-7; abundance: .; CDR3nt: TGTGCCAGCAGTGAGGTGGGGCCCTACCTGGGGGAGCAGTACTTC; CDR3aa: CASSEVGPYLGEQYF
v_gene: TRBV6-4; d_gene: .; j_gene: TRBJ1-2; abundance: .; CDR3nt: TGTGCCAGCAGCCCTAAACCAGCGGGGGCCTATGGCTACACCTTC; CDR3aa: CASSPKPAGAYGYTF
v_gene: TRBV10-3; d_gene: .; j_gene: TRBJ1-3; abundance: .; CDR3nt: TGTGCCATCAGCCCGGGACTCGACTCTGGAAACACCATATATTTT; CDR3aa: CAISPGLDSGNTIYF
v_gene: TRBV18; d_gene: .; j_gene: TRBJ1-6; abundance: .; CDR3nt: TGTGCCAGCTCCCAGACGCCCAGCGTCGATACACCCCTCCACTTT; CDR3aa: CASSQTPSVDTPLHF
v_gene: TRBV13; d_gene: TRBD2; j_gene: TRBJ2-5; abundance: .; CDR3nt: TGTGCCAGCAGCTCACAGACTAGCGGGATACCAAAAGAGACCCAGTACTTC; CDR3aa: CASSSQTSGIPKETQYF